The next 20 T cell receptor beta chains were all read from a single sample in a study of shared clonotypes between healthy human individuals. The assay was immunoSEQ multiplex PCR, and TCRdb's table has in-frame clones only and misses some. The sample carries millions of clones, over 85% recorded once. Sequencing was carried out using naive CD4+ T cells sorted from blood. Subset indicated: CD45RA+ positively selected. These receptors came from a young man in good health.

In DNA form, the CDR3 reads TGTGCTAGTGGTCCTTGGGACAGTGAAAAACTGTTTTTT. Its translation is CASGPWDSEKLFF. V and J are TRBV12-5 and TRBJ1-4, with 7 bases matching TRBD1. The CDR3 loop spans 13 amino acids. Germline V lookup: CDR1 LGHNT, CDR2 FRNRAP. J was trimmed by 7 bases and V by 5 bases; bases with no gene match: 4.

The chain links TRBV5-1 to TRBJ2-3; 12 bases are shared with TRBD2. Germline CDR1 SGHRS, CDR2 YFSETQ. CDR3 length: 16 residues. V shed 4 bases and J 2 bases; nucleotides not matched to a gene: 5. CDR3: CASSPGLAGITDTQYF. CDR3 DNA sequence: TGCGCCAGCAGCCCGGGACTAGCGGGCATCACAGATACGCAGTATTTT.

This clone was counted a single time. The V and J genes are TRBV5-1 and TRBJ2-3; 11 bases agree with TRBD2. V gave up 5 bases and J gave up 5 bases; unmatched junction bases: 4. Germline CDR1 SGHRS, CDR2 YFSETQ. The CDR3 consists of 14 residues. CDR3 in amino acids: CASSGSGRGDTQYF. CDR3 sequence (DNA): TGCGCCAGCAGTGGTAGCGGGAGGGGAGATACGCAGTATTTT.

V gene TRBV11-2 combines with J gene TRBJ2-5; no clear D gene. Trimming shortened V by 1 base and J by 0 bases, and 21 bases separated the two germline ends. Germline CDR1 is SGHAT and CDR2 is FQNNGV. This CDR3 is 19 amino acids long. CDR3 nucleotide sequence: TGTGCCAGCAGCTTAGTAAGGCGGCACGTCATAGAGTACCAAGAGACCCAGTACTTC. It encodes CASSLVRRHVIEYQETQYF.

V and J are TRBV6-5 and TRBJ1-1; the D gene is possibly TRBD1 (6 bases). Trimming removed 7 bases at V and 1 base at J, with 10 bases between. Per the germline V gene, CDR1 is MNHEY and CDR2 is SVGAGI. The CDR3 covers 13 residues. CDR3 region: CASNRDKNTEAFF. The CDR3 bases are TGTGCCAGCAATCGGGACAAGAACACTGAAGCTTTCTTT.

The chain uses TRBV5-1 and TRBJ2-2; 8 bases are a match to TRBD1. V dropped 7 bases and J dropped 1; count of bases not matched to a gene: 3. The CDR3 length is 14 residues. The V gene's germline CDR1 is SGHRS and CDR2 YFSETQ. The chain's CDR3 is CASAGTGNTGELFF. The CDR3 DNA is TGCGCCAGCGCCGGGACAGGGAACACCGGGGAGCTGTTTTTT.

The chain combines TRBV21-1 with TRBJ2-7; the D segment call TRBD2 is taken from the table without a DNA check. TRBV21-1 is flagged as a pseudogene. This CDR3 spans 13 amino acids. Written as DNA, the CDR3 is TGTGCCAGCAGCAAATTAACTTCCTACGAGCAGTACTTC. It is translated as CASSKLTSYEQYF.

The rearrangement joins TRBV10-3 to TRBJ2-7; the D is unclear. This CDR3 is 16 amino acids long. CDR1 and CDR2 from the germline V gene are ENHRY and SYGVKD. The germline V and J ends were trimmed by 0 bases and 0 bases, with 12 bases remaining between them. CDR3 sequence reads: CAISESLPISSYEQYF. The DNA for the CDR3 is TGTGCCATCAGTGAGTCCCTACCCATTAGCTCCTACGAGCAGTACTTC.

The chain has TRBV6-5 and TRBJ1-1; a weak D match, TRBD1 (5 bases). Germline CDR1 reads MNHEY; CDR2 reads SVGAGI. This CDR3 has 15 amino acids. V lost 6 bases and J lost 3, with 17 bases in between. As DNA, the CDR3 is TGTGCCAGCAGGAAGGACAAACCCAGGGACACTGAAGCTTTCTTT. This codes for CASRKDKPRDTEAFF.

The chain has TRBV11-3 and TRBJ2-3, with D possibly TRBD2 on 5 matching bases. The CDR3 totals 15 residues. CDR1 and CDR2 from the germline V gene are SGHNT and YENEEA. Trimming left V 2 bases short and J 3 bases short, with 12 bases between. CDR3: CASSLSEGGTDTQYF. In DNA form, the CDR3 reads TGTGCCAGCAGCTTATCTGAGGGTGGGACAGATACGCAGTATTTT.

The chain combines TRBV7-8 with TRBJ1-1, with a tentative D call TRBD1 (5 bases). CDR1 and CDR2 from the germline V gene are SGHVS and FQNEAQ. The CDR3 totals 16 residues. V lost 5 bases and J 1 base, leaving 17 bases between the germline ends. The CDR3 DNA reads TGTGCCAGCAGCACCCCAGGGAGGGGACGGAACACTGAAGCTTTCTTT. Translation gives CASSTPGRGRNTEAFF.

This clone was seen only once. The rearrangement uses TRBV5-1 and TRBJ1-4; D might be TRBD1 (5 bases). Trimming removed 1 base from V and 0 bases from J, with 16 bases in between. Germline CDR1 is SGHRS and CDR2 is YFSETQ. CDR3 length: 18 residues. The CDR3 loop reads CASSLTGAITATNEKLFF. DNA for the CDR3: TGCGCCAGCAGCTTGACAGGCGCCATCACTGCAACTAATGAAAAACTGTTTTTT.

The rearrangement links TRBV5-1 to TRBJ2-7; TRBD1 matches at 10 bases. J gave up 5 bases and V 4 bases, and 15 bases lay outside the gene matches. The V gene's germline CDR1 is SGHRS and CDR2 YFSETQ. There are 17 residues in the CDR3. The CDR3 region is CASSVNRPGQGRNEQYF. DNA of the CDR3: TGCGCCAGCAGCGTTAATCGCCCGGGACAGGGGAGAAACGAGCAGTACTTC. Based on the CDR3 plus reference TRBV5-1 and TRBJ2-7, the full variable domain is KAGVTQTPRYLIKTRGQQVTLSCSPISGHRSVSWYQQTPGQGLQFLFEYFSETQRNKGNFPGRFSGRQFSNSRSEMNVSTLELGDSALYLCASSVNRPGQGRNEQYFGPGTRLTVT.

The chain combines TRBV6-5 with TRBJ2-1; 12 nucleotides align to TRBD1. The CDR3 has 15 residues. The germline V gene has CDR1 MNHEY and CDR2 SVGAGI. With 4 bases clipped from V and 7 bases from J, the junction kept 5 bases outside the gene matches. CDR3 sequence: CASSSGDRGRNEQFF. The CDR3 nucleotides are TGTGCCAGCAGTTCCGGGGACAGGGGGCGGAATGAGCAGTTCTTC.

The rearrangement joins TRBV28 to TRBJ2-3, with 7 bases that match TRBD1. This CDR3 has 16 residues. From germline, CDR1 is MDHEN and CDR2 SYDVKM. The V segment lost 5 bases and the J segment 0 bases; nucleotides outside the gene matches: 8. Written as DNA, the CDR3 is TGTGCCAGCAGTCCTCCACAGGGGCCGAGCACAGATACGCAGTATTTT. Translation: CASSPPQGPSTDTQYF.

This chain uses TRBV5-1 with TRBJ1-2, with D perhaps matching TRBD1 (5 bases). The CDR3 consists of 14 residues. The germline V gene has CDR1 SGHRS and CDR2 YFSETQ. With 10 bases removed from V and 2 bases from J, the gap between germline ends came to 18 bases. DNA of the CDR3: TGCGCCCCCCCGCGGAACAGGCGAAACTATGGCTACACCTTC. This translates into CAPPRNRRNYGYTF.

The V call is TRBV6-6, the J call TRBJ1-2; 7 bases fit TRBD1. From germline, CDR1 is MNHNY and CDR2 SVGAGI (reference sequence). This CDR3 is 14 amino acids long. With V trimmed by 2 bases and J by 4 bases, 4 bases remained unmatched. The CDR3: CASSYDRDPYGYTF. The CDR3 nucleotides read TGTGCCAGCAGTTACGACAGGGACCCCTATGGCTACACCTTC.

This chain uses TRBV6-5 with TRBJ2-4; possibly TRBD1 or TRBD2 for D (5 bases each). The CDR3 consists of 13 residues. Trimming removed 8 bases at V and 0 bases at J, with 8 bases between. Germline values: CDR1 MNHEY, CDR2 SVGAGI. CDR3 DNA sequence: TGTGCCAGCCGGGACCTAGCCAAAAACATTCAGTACTTC. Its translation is CASRDLAKNIQYF.

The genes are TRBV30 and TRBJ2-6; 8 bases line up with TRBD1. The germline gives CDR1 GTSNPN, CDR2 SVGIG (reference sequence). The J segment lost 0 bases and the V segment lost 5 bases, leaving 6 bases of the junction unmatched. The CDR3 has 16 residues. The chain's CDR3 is CAWATGVISGANVLTF. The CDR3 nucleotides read TGTGCCTGGGCGACAGGGGTGATCTCTGGGGCCAACGTCCTGACTTTC.

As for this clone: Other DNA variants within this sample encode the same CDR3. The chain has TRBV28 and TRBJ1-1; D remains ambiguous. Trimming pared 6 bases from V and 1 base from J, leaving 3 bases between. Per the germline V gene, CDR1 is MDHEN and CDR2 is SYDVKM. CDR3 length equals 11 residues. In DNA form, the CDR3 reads TGTGCCAGCAGGGGGAACACTGAAGCTTTCTTT. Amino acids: CASRGNTEAFF.